This is a list of T cell receptor beta chains from one sample in a study of cytomegalovirus exposure and HLA in healthy donors. Some clones are missing from TCRdb's copy, which holds only in-frame ones; the method was immunoSEQ multiplex PCR. The table lists around 61,000 clones, around 92% of them singletons. Sequencing used PBMCs. The source of these receptors is a young man in good health and CMV-seropositive. The conserved cysteine and the conserved F or W are not part of the CDR3 here. The D gene is left open where the match is weak. The size of a clone is reported for some rows only, either as once, few or many, or as a class for expanded clones.

v_call,clone_size,j_call,d_call,cdr3_aa
TRBV4-1,-,TRBJ1-4,TRBD1,ASSQDSGTELEKLF
TRBV6-4,-,TRBJ2-2,-,ASSTSGLANTGELF
TRBV6-1,-,TRBJ1-4,TRBD1,ASRGQGGEKLF
TRBV7-9,-,TRBJ2-1,TRBD2,SSSLIISGTIYNEQF
TRBV29-1,-,TRBJ2-5,-,SVDSVGVGETQY
TRBV30,-,TRBJ1-2,TRBD1,AWTGGPYGYT
TRBV29-1,-,TRBJ2-1,-,SAWGDEQF
TRBV2,-,TRBJ1-3,TRBD1,ASSEAPRGAGNTIY
TRBV28,-,TRBJ1-2,TRBD1,ASRWTGERVSGYT
TRBV7-8,-,TRBJ1-1,-,ASSLARYNLNTEAF
TRBV28,-,TRBJ2-4,TRBD1,ASSRGTGNLNIQY
TRBV28,-,TRBJ1-4,-,ASSLAGVGNEKLF
TRBV29-1,once,TRBJ1-1,TRBD1,SVGRQGDTEAF